This is a list of T cell receptor beta chains from one sample in a study of molecular identifiers for immune sequencing clone quantification. One entry per CDR3 protein results from TCRdb running MiXCR on the PCR reads. There are a few hundred thousand distinct CDR3 sequences in the sample; about 22% occur only once, and roughly 0.7% lies in the top ten. What was sequenced was naive CD8+ T cells from blood, with Jurkat cell RNA spiked in. All receptors come from a human donor in good health. Some libraries in this study had Jurkat cell RNA spiked in. Each CDR3 is given with its conserved first and last residue. The D gene is left open where the match is weak.

D: TRBD1; J: TRBJ1-5; V: TRBV27; CDR3: CASREGQGVYQPQHF
D: .; J: TRBJ2-2; V: TRBV7-6; CDR3: CASSLARESGELFF
D: .; J: TRBJ2-1; V: TRBV19; CDR3: CASSIWGTDTEQFF
D: TRBD2; J: TRBJ2-3; V: TRBV13; CDR3: CASSLGLAGPTDTQYF
D: TRBD1; J: TRBJ2-7; V: TRBV14; CDR3: CASSYGTGVPYEQYF
D: TRBD1; J: TRBJ2-6; V: TRBV3-1; CDR3: CASSQARGRGSGANVLTF
D: TRBD1; J: TRBJ1-1; V: TRBV13; CDR3: CASSPTGQGGTEAFF
D: .; J: TRBJ2-4; V: TRBV11-2; CDR3: CASSLDVRAYIQYF
D: .; J: TRBJ1-5; V: TRBV28; CDR3: CASNERTSSNQPQLF
D: .; J: TRBJ1-5; V: TRBV4-2; CDR3: CASSQDPGVGQPQHF
D: .; J: TRBJ1-4; V: TRBV29-1; CDR3: CSVDLGYNEKLFF
D: TRBD2; J: TRBJ2-2; V: TRBV30; CDR3: CAWSELAKITGELFF
D: TRBD1; J: TRBJ1-4; V: TRBV7-9; CDR3: CASGQAEGEKLFF
D: .; J: TRBJ1-1; V: TRBV27; CDR3: CASSRQGNTEAFF
D: .; J: TRBJ2-5; V: TRBV9; CDR3: CASSADGRETQYF
D: .; J: TRBJ1-2; V: TRBV6-2/TRBV6-3; CDR3: CASSYSYPFYGYTF
D: .; J: TRBJ2-7; V: TRBV3-1; CDR3: CASSQIWSEQYF
D: .; J: TRBJ2-7; V: TRBV7-9; CDR3: CASRSRSSYEQYF
D: .; J: TRBJ2-2; V: TRBV9; CDR3: CASSVAFRTGELFF
D: TRBD2; J: TRBJ2-7; V: TRBV19; CDR3: CASSMGREGSYEQYF
D: .; J: TRBJ1-2; V: TRBV4-3; CDR3: CASSPSQGRSYGYTF
D: TRBD2; J: TRBJ2-1; V: TRBV7-9; CDR3: CASRTIAGGPYEQFF
D: .; J: TRBJ1-1; V: TRBV7-9; CDR3: CANSSPLTRGSVTEAFF
D: TRBD1; J: TRBJ2-7; V: TRBV7-9; CDR3: CASSLRTGAYEQYF
D: TRBD2; J: TRBJ2-2; V: TRBV27; CDR3: CASSPGLAGWSNTGELFF
D: .; J: TRBJ2-3; V: TRBV4-1; CDR3: CASSQVRTAKTDTQYF
D: .; J: TRBJ2-3; V: TRBV6-5; CDR3: CASSWLTGGPGDTQYF
D: TRBD1; J: TRBJ1-1; V: TRBV12-3/TRBV12-4; CDR3: CASSHSGQGAVTEAFF
D: TRBD2; J: TRBJ2-7; V: TRBV7-9; CDR3: CASSPRNQLGLAAYEQYF
D: .; J: TRBJ2-3; V: TRBV20-1; CDR3: CSARDGGTQYF
D: .; J: TRBJ2-2; V: TRBV6-5; CDR3: CASSYGTRVAGELFF
D: TRBD1; J: TRBJ2-1; V: TRBV7-9; CDR3: CASSFADRVYNGQFF
D: TRBD1; J: TRBJ2-1; V: TRBV2; CDR3: CASKTGGIYNEQFF
D: .; J: TRBJ1-2; V: TRBV6-2/TRBV6-3; CDR3: CASSLAPGPDYGYTF
D: .; J: TRBJ1-1; V: TRBV12-3/TRBV12-4; CDR3: CASSRIWGGQNTEAFF
D: TRBD1; J: TRBJ2-7; V: TRBV5-1; CDR3: CASSLSSGGAIYEQYF
D: .; J: TRBJ2-3; V: TRBV19; CDR3: CASSMRWDRTDTQYF
D: .; J: TRBJ1-1; V: TRBV3-1; CDR3: CASSHGGMNTEAFF
D: .; J: TRBJ2-3; V: TRBV9; CDR3: CASSVGTTNTDTQYF
D: .; J: TRBJ2-7; V: TRBV6-8; CDR3: CASSYLRGPGNEQYF
D: .; J: TRBJ1-1; V: TRBV27; CDR3: CASSSSRWTEAFF
D: TRBD2; J: TRBJ2-5; V: TRBV29-1; CDR3: CSVVPLAGEETQYF